The 2 T cell receptor beta chains reported below all come from one sample, sequenced in a study of beta chain features in type 1 diabetes. cDNA synthesis used the whole RNA isolate, giving expressed TCRB sequences. TCRdb keeps only in-frame clones here, not all; method: immunoSEQ multiplex PCR. Here the sample spans hundreds of thousands of clones, around 15% being singletons. The source material was naive CD4+ T cells from blood. All receptors derive from a young man in good health.

This clone was recorded a few times. Additional DNA sequences in this sample encode the identical CDR3. The chain employs TRBV9 and TRBJ1-5; D is uncertain. CDR1 and CDR2 from the germline V gene are SGDLS and YYNGEE. The V end was cut by 1 base, the J end by 1 base, with 6 bases between. The CDR3 length is 14 residues. The chain's CDR3 is CASSVSGSNQPQHF. The CDR3 DNA follows: TGTGCCAGCAGCGTATCGGGGAGCAATCAGCCCCAGCATTTT.

V usage is TRBV4-3 and J usage is TRBJ1-2, with a weak D call TRBD1 (5 bases). From germline, CDR1 is LGHNA and CDR2 YSLEER. Trimming left V 4 bases short and J 0 bases short, with 9 bases between. The CDR3 covers 14 residues. For the CDR3, the DNA is TGCGCCAGCAGCCCCGGGACTCCTAACTATGGCTACACCTTC. Its translation is CASSPGTPNYGYTF.